This TCR beta chain appears in the sequencing data of a study of T-cell reconstitution after alpha-beta-depleted transplantation in children. Using unique molecular identifiers, the investigators prepared the TCRbeta library. One entry per CDR3 protein, called by TCRdb with MiXCR from the PCR reads. The profile shows roughly 350,000 distinct CDR3 sequences, about 9.4% of them singletons. V dropped 5 bases and J dropped 4 bases, with 9 bases sitting between them. CDR3 length: 14 residues. Ten or more counts support this clonotype. The V and J genes are TRBV12-3 or TRBV12-4 and TRBJ2-6, with D hard to call. Material: PBMCs from the stem cell graft donor, obtained from the stem cell graft. The sequence was obtained from a human donor who donated a stem cell graft to a child with acute lymphoblastic leukemia. DNA for the CDR3: TGTGCCAGCAGTGAATTAGCAGGGGCCAACGTCCTGACTTTC. Translated, it gives CASSELAGANVLTF.